This TCR beta chain originates from a study of T cell responses to AZD1222 COVID-19 vaccine. TCRdb's copy holds only in-frame clones and misses some; the assay was immunoSEQ multiplex PCR. The table records under 95,000 clones, over 75% of them present only once. The CDR3 spans 13 residues. In germline, CDR1 is SEHNR, CDR2 FQNEAQ (reference sequence). Unmatched junction bases numbered 3, after V lost 5 bases and J lost 5 bases. The sequenced sample was peripheral blood, obtained 28 days after the second AZD1222 dose. V usage is TRBV7-9 and J usage is TRBJ1-5; 7 bases align to TRBD1. The source of this sequence is an adult who received the AZD1222 COVID-19 vaccine. Written as DNA, the CDR3 is TGTGCCAGCAGCAGGGACAGTTATCAGCCCCAGCATTTT. The encoded protein is CASSRDSYQPQHF.